Below are 21 T cell receptor beta chains sequenced from a single sample in a study of brain T cells in children with intractable seizures. Sequenced by immunoSEQ multiplex PCR; TCRdb stores in-frame clones only, minus some. The profile covers about 340,000 clones, with about 94% appearing a single time and 5.7% taken by the ten largest. Time point described: blood from clinic visit 5 months post-surgery; TSC patient then seizure free. The sequencing here drew on peripheral blood, taken around 5 months after surgery. The receptors stem from a boy younger than two with tuberous sclerosis and intractable seizures.

The V call is TRBV23-1, the J call TRBJ1-1; D call uncertain. TRBV23-1 falls under the ORF class, with uncertain function. The CDR3 extends over 14 amino acids. The V and J ends lost 3 bases and 4 bases respectively, with 12 bases between them. The CDR3 region has the DNA TGCGCCAGCAGTCAGCGCCGGAAGGGCACTGAAGCTTTCTTT. Protein sequence: CASSQRRKGTEAFF.

This chain links TRBV19 with TRBJ1-3, with D possibly matching TRBD1 (6 bases). This CDR3 is 14 amino acids long. The V gene lost 9 bases and the J gene lost 0 bases, with 12 bases spanning the gap. CDR1 is LNHDA and CDR2 is SQIVND in the germline V gene (reference sequence). CDR3 in DNA: TGTGCCAGCCGACAGGACAGCTCTGGAAACACCATATATTTT. Translated, it gives CASRQDSSGNTIYF.

The rearrangement joins TRBV7-9 to TRBJ1-6; D might be TRBD1 (5 bases). The length of the CDR3 is 15 residues. The V end was cut by 2 bases, the J end by 9 bases, with 14 bases between. Germline V gene sequence: CDR1 SEHNR, CDR2 FQNEAQ (reference sequence). The CDR3 DNA reads as TGTGCCAGCAGCTTACGGGGCCCCCTATTTTCACCCCTCCACTTT. Translation: CASSLRGPLFSPLHF.

This sequence joins TRBV11-1 and TRBJ2-7; D remains unclear. Trimming removed 8 bases from V and 0 bases from J, with 17 bases in between. Per the germline V gene, CDR1 is SGHAT and CDR2 is FQDESV (reference sequence). This CDR3 has 15 amino acids. The DNA of the CDR3 is TGTGCCAGCGCTTTGAGAGCGCACCACTCCTACGAGCAGTACTTC. Its protein is CASALRAHHSYEQYF.

V and J are TRBV12-3 or TRBV12-4 and TRBJ2-7, with D tentatively TRBD1 (5 bases). CDR3 length: 13 amino acids. V lost 4 bases and J lost 7, with 14 bases in between. The CDR3 DNA reads TGTGCCAGCAGTTGGCAGGGATCGGGTGAGCAGTACTTC. It encodes CASSWQGSGEQYF.

The V call is TRBV7-3, the J call TRBJ2-1; D is possibly TRBD2 (6 bases). The germline gives CDR1 SGHTA, CDR2 FQGTGA. The CDR3 runs 16 residues. Trimming removed 3 bases from V and 0 bases from J, with 12 bases in between. CDR3 bases: TGTGCCAGCAGCTTGTCGGGGGTAAGCTCCTACAATGAGCAGTTCTTC. This translates into CASSLSGVSSYNEQFF.

This sequence joins TRBV9 and TRBJ1-4; D not resolved. Trimming left V 0 bases short and J 8 bases short, with 11 bases between. The CDR3 contains 14 residues. Germline assignment: CDR1 SGDLS and CDR2 YYNGEE. DNA for the CDR3: TGTGCCAGCAGCGTAGCTACGGTCGGGGAAAAACTGTTTTTT. Translated, it gives CASSVATVGEKLFF. The entire variable domain, with the rest obtained from reference TRBV9 and TRBJ1-4, is as follows: DSGVTQTPKHLITATGQRVTLRCSPRSGDLSVYWYQQSLDQGLQFLIQYYNGEERAKGNILERFSAQQFPDLHSELNLSSLELGDSALYFCASSVATVGEKLFFGSGTQLSVL.

The chain employs TRBV2 and TRBJ1-6, with no clear D. V lost 4 bases and J lost 10, with 11 bases in between. CDR3 size: 13 residues. Per the germline V gene, CDR1 is SNHLY and CDR2 is FYNNEI. CDR3 DNA: TGTGCCAGCAGTGGAGGGTTACGGTCACCCCTCCACTTT. Its protein product is CASSGGLRSPLHF.

This clone appeared a single time. This chain connects TRBV12-3 or TRBV12-4 to TRBJ2-7; TRBD1 matches at 8 bases. Trimming removed 5 bases from V and 6 bases from J; junction bases left unmatched: 6. CDR3 size: 13 residues. The CDR3 DNA sequence: TGTGCCAGCAGTAAGGGACAGGAAACCGAGCAGTACTTC. This gives the protein CASSKGQETEQYF.

For this clone: Other DNA sequences in this sample translate to the same CDR3. V gene TRBV9 combines with J gene TRBJ2-1, with D possibly being TRBD1 (6 bases). This CDR3 has 14 amino acids. Trimming shortened V by 6 bases and J by 7 bases, and 17 bases separated the two germline ends. Germline CDR1 and CDR2: SGDLS and YYNGEE. CDR3: CASTRTHRGNEQFF. The CDR3 DNA reads as TGTGCCAGCACCAGGACCCATAGGGGGAATGAGCAGTTCTTC.

The rearrangement links TRBV24-1 to TRBJ2-5, with TRBD2 matching over 11 bases. The germline gives CDR1 KGHDR, CDR2 SFDVKD. The CDR3 totals 16 residues. V dropped 2 bases and J dropped 4; count of bases not matched to a gene: 5. This CDR3 is CATSDSTSGDLETQYF. The CDR3 DNA follows: TGTGCCACCAGTGATTCGACTAGCGGGGACCTAGAGACCCAGTACTTC.

J is TRBJ2-1 and V is TRBV3-1 (or the pseudogene TRBV3-2); D gene uncertain. The CDR3 runs 16 residues. The V gene lost 3 bases and the J gene lost 0 bases, with 12 bases spanning the gap. Germline V CDR1 and CDR2: LGHDT, YNNKEL (reference sequence). The CDR3 protein is CASSQLLPSSYNEQFF. The DNA of the CDR3 is TGTGCCAGCAGCCAGCTACTACCGAGCTCCTACAATGAGCAGTTCTTC.

This chain uses TRBV30 with TRBJ2-5; no clear D gene. V dropped 0 bases and J dropped 4 bases, with 9 bases sitting between them. Germline V gene sequence: CDR1 GTSNPN, CDR2 SVGIG (reference sequence). The CDR3 is 13 amino acids. This chain's CDR3 is CAWSVQGPETQYF. The CDR3 region has the DNA TGTGCCTGGAGTGTACAAGGGCCAGAGACCCAGTACTTC.

The V gene is TRBV4-1, the J gene TRBJ1-3; D unclear. Germline lookup yields CDR1 MGHRA and CDR2 YSYEKL. CDR3 size: 15 residues. The germline V and J ends were trimmed by 3 bases and 0 bases, with 9 bases remaining between them. CDR3 DNA: TGCGCCAGCAGCCATTCACCTCCCTCTGGAAACACCATATATTTT. This translates into CASSHSPPSGNTIYF.

The rearrangement joins TRBV18 to TRBJ2-1; 10 bases map to TRBD2. The V and J ends lost 3 bases and 9 bases, in that order; junction bases with no gene match: 8. The CDR3 runs 15 residues. The germline CDR1 and CDR2 sequences are KGHSH and LQKENI. The CDR3, as DNA: TGTGCCAGCTCACCTAATCTAGCGGGAGTGCCTGAGCAGTTCTTC. It encodes CASSPNLAGVPEQFF.

The genes are TRBV2 and TRBJ1-5; D is undetermined. There are 12 residues in the CDR3. V lost 0 bases and J 5 bases, leaving 2 bases between the germline ends. Germline V lookup: CDR1 SNHLY, CDR2 FYNNEI. In DNA, the CDR3 is TGTGCCAGCAGTGAAGCTTATCAGCCCCAGCATTTT. This encodes CASSEAYQPQHF.

This rearrangement joins TRBV6-4 to TRBJ2-3; tentative D call: TRBD1 (5 bases). With 2 bases removed from V and 3 bases from J, the gap between germline ends came to 9 bases. CDR3 length equals 14 residues. Germline V lookup: CDR1 MRHNA, CDR2 SNTAGT. The DNA for the CDR3 is TGTGCCAGCAGTGACGGACATCGGACAGATACGCAGTATTTT. Translated, it gives CASSDGHRTDTQYF.

CDR3 residues: CASSLFPDYGYTF. CDR3 nucleotides: TGTGCCAGCAGTTTGTTCCCGGACTATGGCTACACCTTC. This sequence joins TRBV12-3 or TRBV12-4 and TRBJ1-2; D uncertain. The ends were cut back, 3 bases at V and 3 bases at J, with 8 bases in the middle. The CDR3 consists of 13 residues.

The chain employs TRBV28 and TRBJ2-4; TRBD1 agrees at 7 bases. With 5 bases clipped from V and 0 bases from J, the junction kept 7 bases outside the gene matches. The CDR3 loop spans 16 amino acids. Germline lookup yields CDR1 MDHEN and CDR2 SYDVKM. CDR3 sequence reads: CASSPGTVLAKNIQYF. The DNA for the CDR3 is TGTGCCAGCAGTCCCGGGACAGTTTTAGCCAAAAACATTCAGTACTTC.

The CDR3 DNA follows: TGTGCCAGCAGCGAATATGACACGGGGGGGAACACCGGGGAGCTGTTTTTT. This encodes CASSEYDTGGNTGELFF. This chain links TRBV7-9 with TRBJ2-2; 7 positions agree with TRBD2. Trimming took 5 bases from V and 1 from J; bases not matched to a gene: 10. Germline CDR1 reads SEHNR; CDR2 reads FQNEAQ (reference sequence). This CDR3 region has 17 residues.

J is TRBJ1-2 and V is TRBV6-1, with D unclear. There are 14 residues in the CDR3. Germline CDR1 MNHNS, CDR2 SASEGT. V lost 1 base and J lost 2, with 8 bases in between. The CDR3 DNA sequence: TGTGCCAGCAGTGAAGAAGTCAGGAACTATGGCTACACCTTC. It translates to CASSEEVRNYGYTF.